A single TCR beta chain is shown here with its context. Its antigen is still unknown. This entry is derived from a study of cytomegalovirus exposure and HLA in healthy donors. Trimming left V 5 bases short and J 5 bases short, with 21 bases between. The CDR3 extends over 16 amino acids. Germline CDR1 MDHEN, CDR2 SYDVKM. Amplification used 60 Vbeta primers and 13 Jbeta primers. Clones were read by immunoSEQ multiplex PCR, and TCRdb kept only the in-frame ones, dropping some. The sample gives under 150,000 clones, more than 60% of which show up once; around 1.8% is in the top ten. Healthy bone marrow donors made up the cohort. Study-level findings and limits: Upon later analysis, HLA-associated TCR beta chains proved more clonally expanded than other, equally common chains. Published work reported that the classifier diagnosed cytomegalovirus status with high specificity and sensitivity.

Sequencing used PBMCs. This sequence joins TRBV28 and TRBJ1-2, with D perhaps matching TRBD1 (6 bases). The receptor comes from a woman in her thirties or forties in good health and CMV-seronegative. CDR3 amino acids: CASSQPEARGLYGYTF. The CDR3 coding sequence is TGTGCCAGCAGTCAACCGGAGGCCAGGGGATTATATGGCTACACCTTC.